This T cell receptor (beta chain) came from a study of blood T cell repertoires in COVID-19. In the study overall: Nucleic acid was either cDNA or gDNA, and it came from T cells, B-cell-depleted T cells, or PBMCs.

This table comes from immunoSEQ multiplex PCR, and its TCRdb copy is limited to in-frame clones, with some not included. The data hold approximately 120,000 clones, with over 70% observed a single time. This CDR3 contains 12 residues. CDR1 is LGHDT, CDR2 YNNKEL, per germline (reference sequence). Trimming cost V 3 bases and J 3 bases, with 4 bases left between them. The gene calls are TRBV3-1 (or the pseudogene TRBV3-2) and TRBJ2-3, with D uncertain. Sequenced input: peripheral blood. The TCR sequence derives from a woman in her 50s with acute or convalescent COVID-19. The CDR3 loop reads CASSHTTDTQYF. The CDR3 nucleotides read TGTGCCAGCAGCCATACAACAGATACGCAGTATTTT.